This TCR beta chain was captured in a study of shared clonotypes between healthy human individuals. Study results and limitations: The study found lower generation probabilities in non-shared clonotypes than in those shared by all four donors. Between a handful of donors, naive CD4 clonotypes were shared at a level of around 4.9%.

CDR3 length equals 17 residues. Per germline, CDR1 MNHEY and CDR2 SMNVEV (reference sequence). Unmatched junction bases numbered 11, after V lost 3 bases and J lost 5 bases. About this clone: Its antigen is currently unknown.

Deep-level settings were used for running the assay. Each PCR replicate from the sorted subsets contained 150 to 250 ng DNA, which is about 31,000 T cell genomes. The table came from immunoSEQ multiplex PCR; TCRdb's copy has only in-frame clones and leaves some out. The sample has 2 million to 2.5 million clones, just over 90% seen once. The V call is TRBV27, the J call TRBJ2-3; 10 bases are shared with TRBD2. This receptor was taken from a man between 18 and 29 years old in good health. Some clones in this sample may be carry-over from other donors' samples. The sequenced material came from naive CD4+ T cells from PBMCs. Subset denoted: CD45RA+ positively selected. CDR3: CASSLPLAGDAGDTQYF. CDR3 sequence (DNA): TGTGCCAGCAGTTTGCCCCTAGCGGGAGACGCGGGAGATACGCAGTATTTT.